The clone carrying this T cell receptor beta chain was seen many times. Its antigen is currently unknown. The junction shows a germline mismatch at one end, possibly a read error. This sample was included in a study of CD8+CD57+ T cells in acquired aplastic anemia. Germline CDR1 is SGHVS and CDR2 is FNYEAQ. CDR3 size: 16 residues. Study-level points and caveats: Patients and controls shared twenty-nine CD8+ CDR3 sequences.

Genomic DNA, the template, was used for profiling of the TCR beta VDJ and CDR3. MiXCR was run by TCRdb on the reads, yielding one entry per CDR3 protein. The sample yields approximately 59,000 distinct CDR3 sequences, approximately 50% seen once. It was patients with CD8+CD57+ cell expansion by flow cytometry who were chosen for sequencing. The sequence derives from a human donor with aplastic anemia. Sample: sorted CD4+, CD8+, or CD8+CD57+ T cells (not recorded which) from PBMCs. V and J are TRBV7-6 and TRBJ2-5; the D gene is possibly TRBD2 (7 bases). The CDR3 region is CASSLAQGGGQETQYF. For the CDR3, the DNA is TGTGCCAGCAGCCTAGCCCAGGGAGGGGGGCAAGAGACCCAGTACTTC.